The rows below give T cell receptor beta chains drawn from one sample of a study of blood T cell repertoires in COVID-19. Sequenced by immunoSEQ multiplex PCR; TCRdb stores in-frame clones only, minus some. This sample has about 350,000 clones; around nine tenths occur once, and the top ten carry roughly 6.6%. The sequenced sample consisted of peripheral blood. The origin of the receptors is a woman aged 55-75 years with COVID-19, enrolled during active disease. CDR3s leave out the opening cysteine and the closing phenylalanine or tryptophan. D genes are given only for firm matches.

d_gene: TRBD1
v_gene: TRBV3-1/TRBV3-2
CDR3aa: ASSLEGARTEETQY

d_gene: TRBD2
v_gene: TRBV30
CDR3aa: AWRETSGYNEQF

d_gene: TRBD1
v_gene: TRBV6-5
CDR3aa: ASRRDRGPIYGYT

d_gene: TRBD1
v_gene: TRBV5-1
CDR3aa: ASSSGQVSGGEQY

d_gene: TRBD1
v_gene: TRBV5-1
CDR3aa: ASSTWTGPEETQY

d_gene: .
v_gene: TRBV19
CDR3aa: ASSIWGFGGDGYT

d_gene: TRBD2
v_gene: TRBV20-1
CDR3aa: SASPGLAEETQY

d_gene: TRBD1
v_gene: TRBV19
CDR3aa: ASSIQEGTGNQPQH

d_gene: .
v_gene: TRBV2
CDR3aa: ASTLDRSYGYT

d_gene: .
v_gene: TRBV6-1
CDR3aa: ASSDRENNEQF

d_gene: TRBD1
v_gene: TRBV4-1
CDR3aa: ASSQGQGAVYGYT

d_gene: .
v_gene: TRBV6-5
CDR3aa: ASSRRTDWGEKLF

d_gene: .
v_gene: TRBV4-2
CDR3aa: ASSPGGDNQPQH

d_gene: .
v_gene: TRBV4-1
CDR3aa: ASSQAQVRGEAF

d_gene: .
v_gene: TRBV7-8
CDR3aa: ASRFSAGSGELF

d_gene: TRBD1
v_gene: TRBV5-6
CDR3aa: ASSWRQGRFNEQF

d_gene: .
v_gene: TRBV9
CDR3aa: ASSVQGWVGNEQF